This T cell receptor (beta chain) was captured in a study of cytomegalovirus exposure and HLA in healthy donors. Overall study findings and caveats: Some TCR beta chains (about 170 of them) were listed as cytomegalovirus-associated. Presence/absence analyses treated sequencing depth as roughly uniform across donors.

The PCR had 60 Vbeta and 13 Jbeta primers. Profiling relied on immunoSEQ multiplex PCR, and the TCRdb table lists in-frame clones only, not all of them. The table records about 140,000 clones, 70% to 85% of them present only once. Germline trimming cut 8 bases from V and 2 bases from J; bases unmatched to any gene: 10. Germline-derived CDR1 and CDR2 are MDHEN and SYDVKM. This CDR3 spans 15 amino acids. Notes on this clone: The antigen is unknown.

The chain uses TRBV28 and TRBJ1-1; TRBD1 aligns across 8 bases. Sequences were obtained from PBMCs. The TCR originated in a man younger than 40 in good health and CMV-seropositive. The chain's CDR3 is CASPKNGQGNTEAFF. As DNA, the CDR3 is TGTGCCAGCCCTAAAAATGGACAGGGAAACACTGAAGCTTTCTTT.